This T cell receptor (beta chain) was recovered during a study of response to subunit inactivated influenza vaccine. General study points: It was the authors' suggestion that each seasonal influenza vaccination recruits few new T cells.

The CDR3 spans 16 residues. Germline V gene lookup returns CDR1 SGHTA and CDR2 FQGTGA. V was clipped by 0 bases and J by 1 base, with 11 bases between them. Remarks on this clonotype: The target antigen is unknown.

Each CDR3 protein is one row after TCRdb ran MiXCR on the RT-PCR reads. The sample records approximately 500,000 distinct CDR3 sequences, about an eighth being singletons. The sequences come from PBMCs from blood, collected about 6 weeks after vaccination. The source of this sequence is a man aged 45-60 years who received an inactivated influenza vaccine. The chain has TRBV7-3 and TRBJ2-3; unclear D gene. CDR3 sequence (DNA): TGTGCCAGCAGCTTAACGTTCAAGGGTGGCACAGATACGCAGTATTTT. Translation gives CASSLTFKGGTDTQYF. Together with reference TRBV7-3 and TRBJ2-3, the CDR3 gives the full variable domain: GAGVSQTPSNKVTEKGKYVELRCDPISGHTALYWYRQSLGQGPEFLIYFQGTGAADDSGLPNDRFFAVRPEGSVSTLKIQRTERGDSAVYLCASSLTFKGGTDTQYFGPGTRLTVL.